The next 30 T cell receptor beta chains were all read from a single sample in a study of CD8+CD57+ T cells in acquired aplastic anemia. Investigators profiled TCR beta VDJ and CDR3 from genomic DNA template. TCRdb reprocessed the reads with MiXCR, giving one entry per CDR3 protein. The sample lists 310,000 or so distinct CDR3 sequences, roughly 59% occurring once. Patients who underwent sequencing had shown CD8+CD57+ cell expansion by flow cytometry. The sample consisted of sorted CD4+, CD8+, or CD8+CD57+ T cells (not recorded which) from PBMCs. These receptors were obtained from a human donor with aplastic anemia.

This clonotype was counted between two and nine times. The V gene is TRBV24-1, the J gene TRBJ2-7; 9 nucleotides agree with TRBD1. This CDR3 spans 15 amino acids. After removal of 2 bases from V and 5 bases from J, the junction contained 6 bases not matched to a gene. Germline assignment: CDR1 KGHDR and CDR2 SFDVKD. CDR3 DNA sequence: TGTGCCACCAGTGATTGGGGGACAGGGACCCACGAGCAGTACTTC. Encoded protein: CATSDWGTGTHEQYF.

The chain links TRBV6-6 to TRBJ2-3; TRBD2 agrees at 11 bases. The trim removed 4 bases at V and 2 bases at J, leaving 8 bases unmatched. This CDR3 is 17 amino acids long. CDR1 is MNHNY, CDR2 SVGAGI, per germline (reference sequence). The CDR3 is CASSLLAGETHTDTQYF. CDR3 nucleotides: TGTGCCAGCAGTTTACTAGCGGGGGAAACGCACACAGATACGCAGTATTTT.

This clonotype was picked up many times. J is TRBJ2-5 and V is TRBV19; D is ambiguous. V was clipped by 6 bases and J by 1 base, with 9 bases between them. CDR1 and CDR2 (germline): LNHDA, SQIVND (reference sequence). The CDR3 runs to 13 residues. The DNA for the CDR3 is TGTGCCAGTAGAGCCGTGGGCCAAGAGACCCAGTACTTC. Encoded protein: CASRAVGQETQYF.

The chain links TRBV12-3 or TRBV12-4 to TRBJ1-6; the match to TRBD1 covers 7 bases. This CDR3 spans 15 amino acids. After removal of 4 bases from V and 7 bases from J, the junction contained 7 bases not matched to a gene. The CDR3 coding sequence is TGTGCCAGCAGTTCCCAGGGCAGGGGGAATTCACCCCTCCACTTT. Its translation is CASSSQGRGNSPLHF.

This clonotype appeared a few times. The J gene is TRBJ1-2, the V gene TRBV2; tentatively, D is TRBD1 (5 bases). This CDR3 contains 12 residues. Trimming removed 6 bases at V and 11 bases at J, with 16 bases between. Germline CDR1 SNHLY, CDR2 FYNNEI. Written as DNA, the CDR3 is TGTGCCAGCAGGCCGGGCAACCAGGGTTACACCTTC. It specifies CASRPGNQGYTF.

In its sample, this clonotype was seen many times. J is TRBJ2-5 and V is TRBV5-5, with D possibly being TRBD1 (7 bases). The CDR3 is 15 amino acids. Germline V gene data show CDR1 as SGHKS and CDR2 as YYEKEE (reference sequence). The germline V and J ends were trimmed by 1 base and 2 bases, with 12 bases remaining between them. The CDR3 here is CASSLPTGRQETQYF. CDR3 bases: TGTGCCAGCAGCTTGCCGACAGGGAGGCAAGAGACCCAGTACTTC.

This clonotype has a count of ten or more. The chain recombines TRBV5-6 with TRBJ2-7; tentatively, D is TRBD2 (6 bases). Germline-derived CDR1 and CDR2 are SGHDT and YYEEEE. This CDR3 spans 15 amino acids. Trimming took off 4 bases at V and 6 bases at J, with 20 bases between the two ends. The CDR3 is CASSRRGGVYSEQYF. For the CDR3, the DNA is TGTGCCAGCAGCCGAAGGGGCGGGGTCTACTCCGAGCAGTACTTC. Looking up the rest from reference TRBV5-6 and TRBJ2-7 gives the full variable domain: DAGVTQSPTHLIKTRGQQVTLRCSPKSGHDTVSWYQQALGQGPQFIFQYYEEEERQRGNFPDRFSGHQFPNYSSELNVNALLLGDSALYLCASSRRGGVYSEQYFGPGTRLTVT.

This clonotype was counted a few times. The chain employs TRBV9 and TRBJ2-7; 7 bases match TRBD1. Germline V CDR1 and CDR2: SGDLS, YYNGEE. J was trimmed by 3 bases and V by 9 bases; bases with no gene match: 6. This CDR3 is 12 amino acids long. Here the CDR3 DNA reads TGTGCCATTGAGACAGGGCGCTACGAGCAGTACTTC. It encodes CAIETGRYEQYF.

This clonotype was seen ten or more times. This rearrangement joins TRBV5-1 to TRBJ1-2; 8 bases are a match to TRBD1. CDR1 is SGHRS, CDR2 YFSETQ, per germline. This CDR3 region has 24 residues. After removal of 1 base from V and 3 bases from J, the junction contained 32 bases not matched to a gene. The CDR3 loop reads CASSLWGQVGLLGSYSRMDYGYTF. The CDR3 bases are TGCGCCAGCAGCTTGTGGGGACAGGTGGGCCTACTTGGATCGTACTCCCGGATGGACTATGGCTACACCTTC.

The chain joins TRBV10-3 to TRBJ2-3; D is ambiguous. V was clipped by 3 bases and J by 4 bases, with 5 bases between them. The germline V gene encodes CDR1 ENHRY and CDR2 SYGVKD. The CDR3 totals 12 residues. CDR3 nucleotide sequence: TGTGCCATCAGTGATATCTCAGATACGCAGTATTTT. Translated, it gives CAISDISDTQYF.

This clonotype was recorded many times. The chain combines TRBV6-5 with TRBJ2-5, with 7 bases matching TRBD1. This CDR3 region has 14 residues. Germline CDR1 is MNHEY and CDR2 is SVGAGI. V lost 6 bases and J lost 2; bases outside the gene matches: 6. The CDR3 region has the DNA TGTGCCAGCAGGATACAGGGGTTTCAAGAGACCCAGTACTTC. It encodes CASRIQGFQETQYF.

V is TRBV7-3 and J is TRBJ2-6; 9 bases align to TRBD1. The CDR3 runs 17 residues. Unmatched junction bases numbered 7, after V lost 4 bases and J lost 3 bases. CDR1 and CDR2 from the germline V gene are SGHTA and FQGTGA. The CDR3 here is CASSSTGGSFGANVLTF. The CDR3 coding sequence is TGTGCCAGCAGCTCCACAGGGGGCTCCTTTGGGGCCAACGTCCTGACTTTC.

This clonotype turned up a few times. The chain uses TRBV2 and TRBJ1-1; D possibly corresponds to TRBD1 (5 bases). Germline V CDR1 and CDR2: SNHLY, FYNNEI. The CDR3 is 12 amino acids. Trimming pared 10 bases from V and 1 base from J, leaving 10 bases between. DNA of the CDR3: TGTGCCAACCAGAGGGGGAACACTGAAGCTTTCTTT. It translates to CANQRGNTEAFF. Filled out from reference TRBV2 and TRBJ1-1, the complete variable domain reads EPEVTQTPSHQVTQMGQEVILRCVPISNHLYFYWYRQILGQKVEFLVSFYNNEISEKSEIFDDQFSVERPDGSNFTLKIRSTKLEDSAMYFCANQRGNTEAFFGQGTRLTVV.

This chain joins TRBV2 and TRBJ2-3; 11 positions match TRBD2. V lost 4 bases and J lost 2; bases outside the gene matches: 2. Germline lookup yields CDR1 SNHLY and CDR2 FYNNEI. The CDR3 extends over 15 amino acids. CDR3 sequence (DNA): TGTGCCAGCAGTGCGGGACTAGCGGTCACAGATACGCAGTATTTT. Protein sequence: CASSAGLAVTDTQYF.

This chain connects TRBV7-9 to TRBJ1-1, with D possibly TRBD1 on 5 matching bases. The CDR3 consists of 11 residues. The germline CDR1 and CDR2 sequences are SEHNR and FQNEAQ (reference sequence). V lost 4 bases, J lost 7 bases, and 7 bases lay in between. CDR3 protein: CASSSRGEAFF. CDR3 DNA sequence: TGTGCCAGCAGCTCTAGGGGTGAAGCTTTCTTT.

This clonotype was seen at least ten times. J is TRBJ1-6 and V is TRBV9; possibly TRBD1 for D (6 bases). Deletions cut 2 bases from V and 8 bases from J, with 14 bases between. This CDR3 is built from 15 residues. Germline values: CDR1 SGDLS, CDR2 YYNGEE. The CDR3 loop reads CASSVTGHYYSPLHF. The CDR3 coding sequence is TGTGCCAGCAGCGTTACGGGACACTACTATTCACCCCTCCACTTT. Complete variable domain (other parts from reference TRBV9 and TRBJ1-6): DSGVTQTPKHLITATGQRVTLRCSPRSGDLSVYWYQQSLDQGLQFLIQYYNGEERAKGNILERFSAQQFPDLHSELNLSSLELGDSALYFCASSVTGHYYSPLHFGNGTRLTVT.

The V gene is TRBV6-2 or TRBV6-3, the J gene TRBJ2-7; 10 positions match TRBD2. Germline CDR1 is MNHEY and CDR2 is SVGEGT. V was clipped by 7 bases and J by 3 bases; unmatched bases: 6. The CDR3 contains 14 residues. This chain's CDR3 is CASTQRGGGYEQYF. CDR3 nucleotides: TGTGCCAGCACCCAGCGGGGGGGCGGCTACGAGCAGTACTTC.

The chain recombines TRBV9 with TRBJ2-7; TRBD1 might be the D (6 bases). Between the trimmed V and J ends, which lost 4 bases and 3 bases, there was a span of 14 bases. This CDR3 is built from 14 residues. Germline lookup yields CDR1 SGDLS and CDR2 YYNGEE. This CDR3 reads CASSPQDRFYEQYF. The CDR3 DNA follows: TGTGCCAGCAGCCCCCAAGACAGGTTCTACGAGCAGTACTTC.

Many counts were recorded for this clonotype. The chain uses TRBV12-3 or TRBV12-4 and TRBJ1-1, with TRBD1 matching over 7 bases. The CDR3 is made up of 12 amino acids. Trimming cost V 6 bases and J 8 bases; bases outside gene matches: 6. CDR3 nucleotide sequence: TGTGCCAGCAGCCTAACAGGGGTAGAAGCTTTCTTT. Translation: CASSLTGVEAFF.

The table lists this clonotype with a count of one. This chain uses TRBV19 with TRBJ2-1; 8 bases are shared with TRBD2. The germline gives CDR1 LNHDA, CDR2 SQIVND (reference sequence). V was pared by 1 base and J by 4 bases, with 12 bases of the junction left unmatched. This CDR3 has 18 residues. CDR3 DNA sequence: TGTGCCAGTAGTATAGCAAGCGGCCTAGCGGGTATGTACAATGAGCAGTTCTTC. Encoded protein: CASSIASGLAGMYNEQFF.

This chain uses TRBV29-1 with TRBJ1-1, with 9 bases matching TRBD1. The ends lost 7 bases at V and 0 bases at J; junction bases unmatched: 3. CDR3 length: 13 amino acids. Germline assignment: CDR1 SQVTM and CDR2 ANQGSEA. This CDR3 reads CSARDRVNTEAFF. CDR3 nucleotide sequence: TGCAGCGCTCGGGACAGGGTGAACACTGAAGCTTTCTTT.

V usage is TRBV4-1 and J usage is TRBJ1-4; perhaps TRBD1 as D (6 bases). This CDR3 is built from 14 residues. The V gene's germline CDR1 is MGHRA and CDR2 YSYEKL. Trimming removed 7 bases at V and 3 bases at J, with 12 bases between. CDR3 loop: CASTQGLANEKLFF. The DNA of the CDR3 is TGCGCCAGCACCCAGGGGTTGGCTAATGAAAAACTGTTTTTT.

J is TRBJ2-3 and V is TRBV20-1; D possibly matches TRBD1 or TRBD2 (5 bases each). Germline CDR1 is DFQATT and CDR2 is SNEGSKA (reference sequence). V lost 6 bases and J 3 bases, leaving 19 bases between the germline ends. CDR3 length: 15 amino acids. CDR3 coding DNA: TGCAGTGCCCTGGGACGGGGAAAAGGGACAGATACGCAGTATTTT. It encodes CSALGRGKGTDTQYF.

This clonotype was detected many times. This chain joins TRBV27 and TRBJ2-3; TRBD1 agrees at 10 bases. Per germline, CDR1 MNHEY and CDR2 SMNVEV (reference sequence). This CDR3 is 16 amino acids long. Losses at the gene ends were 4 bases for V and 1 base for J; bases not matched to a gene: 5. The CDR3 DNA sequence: TGTGCCAGCAGTTCGTCCGGGACAGGGGGCACAGATACGCAGTATTTT. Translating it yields CASSSSGTGGTDTQYF.

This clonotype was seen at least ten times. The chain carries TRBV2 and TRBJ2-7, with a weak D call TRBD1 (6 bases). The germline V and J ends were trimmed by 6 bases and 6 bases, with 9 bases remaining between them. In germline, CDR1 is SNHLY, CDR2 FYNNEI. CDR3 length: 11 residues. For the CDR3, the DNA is TGTGCCAGCAGCACAGGGTTCGAGCAGTACTTC. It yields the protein CASSTGFEQYF.

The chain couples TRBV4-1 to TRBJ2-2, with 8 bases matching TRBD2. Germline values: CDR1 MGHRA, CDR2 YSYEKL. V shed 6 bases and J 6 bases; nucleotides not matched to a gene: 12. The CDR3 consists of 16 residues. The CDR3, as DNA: TGCGCCAGCAGTCGTTTGGGGACTAGAATCGCCGGGGAGCTGTTTTTT. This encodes CASSRLGTRIAGELFF.

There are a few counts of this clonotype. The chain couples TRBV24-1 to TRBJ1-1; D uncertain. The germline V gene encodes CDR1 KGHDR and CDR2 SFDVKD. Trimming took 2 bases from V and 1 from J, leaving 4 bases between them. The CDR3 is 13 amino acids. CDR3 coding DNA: TGTGCCACCAGTGATTCCCAGAACACTGAAGCTTTCTTT. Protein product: CATSDSQNTEAFF.

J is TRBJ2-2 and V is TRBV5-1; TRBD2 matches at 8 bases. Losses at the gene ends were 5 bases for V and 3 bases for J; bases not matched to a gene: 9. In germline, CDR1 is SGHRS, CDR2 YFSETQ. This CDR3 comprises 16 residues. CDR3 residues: CASRSSGPTDTGELFF. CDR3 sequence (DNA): TGCGCCAGCAGATCTAGCGGGCCAACGGACACCGGGGAGCTGTTTTTT.

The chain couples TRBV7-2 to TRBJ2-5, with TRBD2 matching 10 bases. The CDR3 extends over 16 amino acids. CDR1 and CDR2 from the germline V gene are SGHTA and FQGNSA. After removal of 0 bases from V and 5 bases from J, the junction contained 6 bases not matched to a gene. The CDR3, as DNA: TGTGCCAGCAGCTTAGCGGGAGCGGGGGGGCTCGAGACCCAGTACTTC. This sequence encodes CASSLAGAGGLETQYF.

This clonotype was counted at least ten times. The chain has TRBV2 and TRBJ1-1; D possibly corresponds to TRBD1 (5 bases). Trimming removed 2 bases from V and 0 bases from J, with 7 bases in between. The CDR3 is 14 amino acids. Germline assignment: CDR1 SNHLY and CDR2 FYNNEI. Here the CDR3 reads CASSEWGLNTEAFF. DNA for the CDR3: TGTGCCAGCAGTGAATGGGGACTGAACACTGAAGCTTTCTTT.